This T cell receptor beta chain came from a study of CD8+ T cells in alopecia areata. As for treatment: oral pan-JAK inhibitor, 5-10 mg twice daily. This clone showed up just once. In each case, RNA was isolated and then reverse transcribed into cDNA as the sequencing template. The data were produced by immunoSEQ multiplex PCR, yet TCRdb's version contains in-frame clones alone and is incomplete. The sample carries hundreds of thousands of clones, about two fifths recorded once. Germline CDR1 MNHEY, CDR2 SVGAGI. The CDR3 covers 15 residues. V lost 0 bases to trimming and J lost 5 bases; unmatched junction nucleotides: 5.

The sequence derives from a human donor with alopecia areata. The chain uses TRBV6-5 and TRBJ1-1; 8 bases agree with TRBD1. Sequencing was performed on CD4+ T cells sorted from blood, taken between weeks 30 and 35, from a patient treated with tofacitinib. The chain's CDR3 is CASSYSPTGVTEAFF. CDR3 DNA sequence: TGTGCCAGCAGTTACTCGCCGACAGGGGTGACTGAAGCTTTCTTT.